Each of the 22 T cell receptor beta chains below was sequenced from the same sample in a study of blood T cell repertoires in COVID-19 (dated by TCRdb to 2019 to 2021). The library was prepared using the immunoSEQ multiplex PCR assay. TCRdb re-hosts the immuneACCESS table, in-frame sequences only. Its copies lack some clones; in the studies checked, an unresolved V gene accounts for under half of them, and the cause for the rest is not known. For this sample the table gives over 250,000 clones, of which about 91% were detected only once. Of the sample, under 3% is held by the ten largest clones. Sequences were obtained from peripheral blood. Receptors originate from a person under 30 with COVID-19, enrolled during active disease.

The rearrangement links TRBV7-2 to TRBJ2-1; D might be TRBD2 (6 bases). Trimming took off 5 bases at V and 6 bases at J, with 17 bases between the two ends. The CDR3 length is 15 residues. Germline V lookup: CDR1 SGHTA, CDR2 FQGNSA. CDR3 residues: CASSPPGGGVNEQFF. In nucleotides, the CDR3 is TGTGCCAGCAGCCCCCCAGGAGGAGGGGTCAATGAGCAGTTCTTC.

For the CDR3, the DNA is TGTGCCAGCAAATACACTAGCGGGAGTTTAAATGAGCAGTTCTTC. Amino acids: CASKYTSGSLNEQFF. The chain links TRBV6-6 to TRBJ2-1; 11 bases are shared with TRBD2. The CDR3 sequence is 15 residues long. Germline values: CDR1 MNHNY, CDR2 SVGAGI (reference sequence). J gave up 7 bases and V 7 bases, and 9 bases lay outside the gene matches.

This rearrangement joins TRBV28 to TRBJ2-7; a possible D gene is TRBD2 (6 bases). V was shortened by 2 bases and J by 7 bases, with 15 bases between the two germline ends. Germline-derived CDR1 and CDR2 are MDHEN and SYDVKM. The CDR3 spans 14 residues. DNA of the CDR3: TGTGCCAGCAGTTTAGGAGCGGGCCCTCGGGAGCAGTACTTC. It translates to CASSLGAGPREQYF. Together with reference TRBV28 and TRBJ2-7, the CDR3 gives the full variable domain: DVKVTQSSRYLVKRTGEKVFLECVQDMDHENMFWYRQDPGLGLRLIYFSYDVKMKEKGDIPEGYSVSREKKERFSLILESASTNQTSMYLCASSLGAGPREQYFGPGTRLTVT.

The chain has TRBV28 and TRBJ1-4; D not certain. Germline V gene data show CDR1 as MDHEN and CDR2 as SYDVKM. With 4 bases removed from V and 8 bases from J, the gap between germline ends came to 17 bases. The CDR3 loop spans 15 amino acids. In nucleotides, the CDR3 is TGTGCCAGCAGTTCTCCGCCGGACCCGGGGGAAAAACTGTTTTTT. The encoded protein is CASSSPPDPGEKLFF.

This rearrangement joins TRBV10-2 to TRBJ1-5; D perhaps matches TRBD1 (6 bases). The V end was cut by 2 bases, the J end by 1 base, with 12 bases between. CDR3 length: 16 residues. The germline CDR1 and CDR2 sequences are WSHSY and SAAADI. Here the CDR3 DNA reads TGCGCCAGCAGTGAGGAAGGGGGAATAAGCAATCAGCCCCAGCATTTT. Its protein product is CASSEEGGISNQPQHF.

V is TRBV6-2 or TRBV6-3 and J is TRBJ2-1; D unresolved. The CDR3 has 15 residues. In germline, CDR1 is MNHEY, CDR2 SVGEGT. V lost 4 bases and J 7 bases, leaving 17 bases between the germline ends. CDR3 protein: CASSWSSPKVNEQFF. CDR3 nucleotides: TGTGCCAGCAGTTGGAGTAGTCCTAAAGTGAATGAGCAGTTCTTC.

The chain has TRBV27 and TRBJ2-2; D remains unclear. The germline gives CDR1 MNHEY, CDR2 SMNVEV (reference sequence). V was trimmed by 5 bases and J by 1 base, leaving 17 bases between them. The CDR3 extends over 17 amino acids. CDR3 region: CASSSYSVRENTGELFF. CDR3 bases: TGTGCCAGCAGTAGTTACTCCGTTCGAGAGAACACCGGGGAGCTGTTTTTT.

The J gene is TRBJ1-2, the V gene TRBV28; D may be TRBD1 (5 bases). This CDR3 comprises 12 residues. Germline V CDR1 and CDR2: MDHEN, SYDVKM. Between the trimmed V and J ends, which lost 7 bases and 6 bases, there was a span of 12 bases. CDR3 protein: CASTRLGDGYTF. Written as DNA, the CDR3 is TGTGCCAGCACTAGACTAGGGGATGGCTACACCTTC.

The CDR3 sequence is CASSLGRGEAFF. CDR3 nucleotides: TGTGCCAGCAGCTTGGGCAGGGGTGAAGCTTTCTTT. The V call is TRBV5-4, the J call TRBJ1-1; D may be TRBD1 (6 bases). The V and J ends lost 0 bases and 7 bases respectively, with 7 bases between them. CDR3 length: 12 amino acids. Germline CDR1 reads SGHNT; CDR2 reads YYREEE (reference sequence).

This chain links TRBV4-1 with TRBJ2-1; 7 bases match TRBD2. The germline V gene encodes CDR1 MGHRA and CDR2 YSYEKL. The CDR3 contains 16 residues. V was clipped by 4 bases and J by 0 bases; unmatched bases: 6. The CDR3 DNA sequence: TGCGCCAGCAGCCCGCGGCGGGAGTCCTCCTACAATGAGCAGTTCTTC. Amino acids: CASSPRRESSYNEQFF.

The J gene is TRBJ2-2, the V gene TRBV7-6; 10 bases line up with TRBD1. Looked up from germline, CDR1 is SGHVS and CDR2 is FNYEAQ. The trim removed 0 bases at V and 8 bases at J, leaving 3 bases unmatched. The CDR3 spans 15 residues. As DNA, the CDR3 is TGTGCCAGCAGCTTAGCGACAGGGGGCTCTGGGGAGCTGTTTTTT. It specifies CASSLATGGSGELFF.

The rearrangement uses TRBV5-4 and TRBJ1-1; D might be TRBD1 (6 bases). V was trimmed by 7 bases and J by 0 bases, leaving 13 bases between them. This CDR3 contains 14 residues. Per germline, CDR1 SGHNT and CDR2 YYREEE (reference sequence). CDR3 sequence: CASQPDSMNTEAFF. The CDR3 DNA follows: TGTGCCAGCCAGCCGGACAGCATGAACACTGAAGCTTTCTTT.

V usage is TRBV7-9 and J usage is TRBJ1-1; D remains unclear. Germline assignment: CDR1 SEHNR and CDR2 FQNEAQ (reference sequence). The CDR3 has 14 amino acids. Between the trimmed V and J ends, which lost 5 bases and 0 bases, there was a span of 10 bases. The DNA of the CDR3 is TGTGCCAGCAGCCCCGTTATTATGAACACTGAAGCTTTCTTT. Encoded protein: CASSPVIMNTEAFF.

V and J are TRBV10-1 and TRBJ1-3, with 8 bases identical to TRBD1. The V gene end was trimmed by 3 bases and the J gene end by 3 bases; junction bases not matched to a gene: 4. In germline, CDR1 is WNHNN, CDR2 SYGVQD (reference sequence). The CDR3 spans 15 residues. In DNA form, the CDR3 reads TGCGCCAGCAGTGATCCCGGGACAGGTGGAAACACCATATATTTT. Residues: CASSDPGTGGNTIYF.

This chain joins TRBV6-4 and TRBJ2-1; no firm D call. Trimming took 8 bases from V and 4 from J, leaving 12 bases between them. The CDR3 length is 13 residues. Per germline, CDR1 MRHNA and CDR2 SNTAGT. The CDR3 reads CASAVAEYNEQFF. The CDR3 coding sequence is TGTGCCAGCGCCGTGGCGGAGTACAATGAGCAGTTCTTC.

The chain couples TRBV9 to TRBJ2-5; unclear D gene. Trimming took off 4 bases at V and 4 bases at J, with 14 bases between the two ends. The CDR3 loop spans 14 amino acids. Germline CDR1 SGDLS, CDR2 YYNGEE. The CDR3 loop is CASSSPGSGETQYF. CDR3 bases: TGTGCCAGCAGCTCCCCCGGGTCGGGAGAGACCCAGTACTTC.

The V and J genes are TRBV5-4 and TRBJ2-2; 11 nucleotides line up with TRBD1. Germline trimming cut 3 bases from V and 0 bases from J; bases unmatched to any gene: 7. Germline CDR1 SGHNT, CDR2 YYREEE (reference sequence). The CDR3 covers 18 residues. CDR3 bases: TGTGCCAGCAGCTACCCAGGGACAGGGGGTGCGAACACCGGGGAGCTGTTTTTT. It translates to CASSYPGTGGANTGELFF.

The V gene is TRBV28, the J gene TRBJ1-5, with 10 bases fitting TRBD1. Germline loops: CDR1 MDHEN, CDR2 SYDVKM. The CDR3 is 15 amino acids. The V segment lost 6 bases and the J segment 5 bases; nucleotides outside the gene matches: 7. The CDR3 bases are TGTGCCAGCAGCACGACGACAGGGGGCGATCAGCCCCAGCATTTT. Amino acids: CASSTTTGGDQPQHF.

CDR3: CSISTSSYEQYF. The DNA for the CDR3 is TGCAGCATATCGACAAGCTCCTACGAGCAGTACTTC. The chain links TRBV29-1 to TRBJ2-7, with D unresolved. V lost 8 bases to trimming and J lost 0 bases, with 11 bases between them. The length of the CDR3 is 12 residues. Germline loops: CDR1 SQVTM, CDR2 ANQGSEA.

This sequence joins TRBV6-2 or TRBV6-3 and TRBJ1-2; the D is unclear. Between the trimmed V and J ends, which lost 2 bases and 5 bases, there was a span of 12 bases. Germline V lookup: CDR1 MNHEY, CDR2 SVGEGT. This CDR3 comprises 14 residues. The CDR3 DNA follows: TGTGCCAGCAGTTACACCCTGGCGGGGTATGGCTACACCTTC. Amino acid sequence: CASSYTLAGYGYTF.

The chain carries TRBV5-1 and TRBJ2-1; D is unclear. The CDR3 is made up of 14 amino acids. The germline V gene has CDR1 SGHRS and CDR2 YFSETQ. Trimming shortened V by 0 bases and J by 5 bases, and 9 bases separated the two germline ends. CDR3 sequence (DNA): TGCGCCAGCAGCTTGGCCTTAGCTAACAATGAGCAGTTCTTC. This codes for CASSLALANNEQFF.

The genes are TRBV4-2 and TRBJ2-7; 8 bases map to TRBD1. CDR1 is LGHNA and CDR2 is YNFKEQ in the germline V gene. The V gene end was trimmed by 1 base and the J gene end by 4 bases; junction bases not matched to a gene: 9. The CDR3 totals 16 residues. As DNA, the CDR3 is TGTGCCAGCAGCCAAGGCGCGGCAGGGGGCAGGTACGAGCAGTACTTC. This encodes CASSQGAAGGRYEQYF.